These T cell receptor beta chains were read from a single sample in a study of cytomegalovirus exposure and HLA in healthy donors. Some clones are missing from TCRdb's copy, which holds only in-frame ones; the method was immunoSEQ multiplex PCR. The table lists around 140,000 clones, about 61% of them singletons. The specimen sequenced was PBMCs. The receptors shown here come from a woman in her thirties or forties in good health and CMV-seronegative. Both conserved end residues are part of each CDR3. Only some rows state a clone size, as once, few, many or a class for expanded clones.

>.|TRBJ2-5|TRBV5-4
CASSLASRGGTQETQYF
>few|TRBJ2-5|TRBV29-1
CSVGKGAGETQYF
>.|TRBJ1-5|TRBV7-9
CASSLSNQPQHF
>.|TRBJ1-2|TRBV19
CASTDSSNYGYTF
>.|TRBJ2-2|TRBV5-4
CASSLDRWGTGELFF
>.|TRBJ1-5|TRBV2
CASSDKSRAIVQPQHF
>.|TRBJ1-1|TRBV6-6
CASSYSGGMNTEAFF
>.|TRBJ2-2|TRBV5-1
CASRPNRDTGELFF
>few|TRBJ2-7|TRBV5-6
CASSPNQGHEQYF
>.|TRBJ1-3|TRBV7-2
CASSLARVPGNTIYF